This T cell receptor (beta chain) was obtained from a study of technical replicates of blood from several donors. The CDR3 extends over 17 amino acids. Germline V gives CDR1 MGHRA, CDR2 YSYEKL. Trimming cost V 3 bases and J 9 bases; bases outside gene matches: 12. Method: immunoSEQ multiplex PCR; TCRdb's copy keeps in-frame clones and lacks some. Here the sample spans about 80,000 clones, around nine tenths being singletons. The rearrangement links TRBV4-1 to TRBJ2-7; 15 positions match TRBD2. Sequencing input: T cells isolated from PBMCs. The clonotype comes from a human donor in good health. CDR3 DNA: TGCGCCAGCAGCCAGGAGTTGGGACTAGCGGGAGGAGTCGGGCAGTACTTC. Its translation is CASSQELGLAGGVGQYF.